This record looks at one T cell receptor (beta chain) sequence and its context. Sorted populations comprised CD4+ and CD8+ T cells obtained from PBMCs. cDNA serving as the sequencing template came from extracted, reverse transcribed RNA. Here immunoSEQ multiplex PCR was the method, and the copy in TCRdb shows in-frame clones only, minus some. Here the sample spans 150,000 to 160,000 clones, around 55% being singletons. This record belongs to a study of CD8+ T cells in alopecia areata. Study as a whole: Treated patients received oral tofacitinib, 5 to 10 mg twice daily.

From germline, CDR1 is GTSNPN and CDR2 SVGIG (reference sequence). There are 14 residues in the CDR3. The V gene end was trimmed by 4 bases and the J gene end by 4 bases; junction bases not matched to a gene: 5. The sequencing here drew on CD8+ T cells sorted from blood, taken at week 0. This TCR was recovered from a human donor with alopecia areata. The chain joins TRBV30 to TRBJ2-7; 12 bases align to TRBD1. The CDR3 loop is CAWTTGQGAYEQYF. Written as DNA, the CDR3 is TGTGCCTGGACCACGGGACAGGGGGCTTACGAGCAGTACTTC.